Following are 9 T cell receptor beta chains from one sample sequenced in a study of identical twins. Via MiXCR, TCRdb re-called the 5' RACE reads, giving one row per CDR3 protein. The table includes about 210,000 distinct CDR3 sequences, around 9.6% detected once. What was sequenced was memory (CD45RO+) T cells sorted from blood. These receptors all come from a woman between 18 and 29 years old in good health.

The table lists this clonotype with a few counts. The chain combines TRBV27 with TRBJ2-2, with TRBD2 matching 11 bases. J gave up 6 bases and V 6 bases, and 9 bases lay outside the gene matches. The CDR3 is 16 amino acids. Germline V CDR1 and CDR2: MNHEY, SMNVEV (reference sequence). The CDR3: CASSLTSGSGAGELFF. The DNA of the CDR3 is TGTGCCAGCAGCCTTACTAGCGGGAGTGGTGCCGGGGAGCTGTTTTTT.

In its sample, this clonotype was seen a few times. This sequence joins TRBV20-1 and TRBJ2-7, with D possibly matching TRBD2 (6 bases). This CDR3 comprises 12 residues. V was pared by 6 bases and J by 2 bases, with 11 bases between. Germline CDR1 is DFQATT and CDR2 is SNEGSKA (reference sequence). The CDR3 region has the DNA TGCAGTGCCAAAGCGGGTACCTACGAGCAGTACTTC. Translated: CSAKAGTYEQYF.

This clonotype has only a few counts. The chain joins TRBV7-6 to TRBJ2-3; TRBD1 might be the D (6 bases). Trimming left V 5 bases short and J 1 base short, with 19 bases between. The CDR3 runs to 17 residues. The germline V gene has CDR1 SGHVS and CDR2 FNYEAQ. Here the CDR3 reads CASSTRLGTSRTDTQYF. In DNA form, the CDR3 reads TGTGCCAGCAGCACCCGTTTGGGGACATCGCGCACAGATACGCAGTATTTT. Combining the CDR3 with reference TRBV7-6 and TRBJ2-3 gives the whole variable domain GAGVSQSPRYKVTKRGQDVALRCDPISGHVSLYWYRQALGQGPEFLTYFNYEAQQDKSGLPNDRFSAERPEGSISTLTIQRTEQRDSAMYRCASSTRLGTSRTDTQYFGPGTRLTVL.

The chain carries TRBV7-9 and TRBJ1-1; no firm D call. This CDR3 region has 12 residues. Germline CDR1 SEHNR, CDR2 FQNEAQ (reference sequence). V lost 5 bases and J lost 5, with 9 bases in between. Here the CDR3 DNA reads TGTGCCAGCAGCCCTGAGGTAACTGAAGCTTTCTTT. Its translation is CASSPEVTEAFF.

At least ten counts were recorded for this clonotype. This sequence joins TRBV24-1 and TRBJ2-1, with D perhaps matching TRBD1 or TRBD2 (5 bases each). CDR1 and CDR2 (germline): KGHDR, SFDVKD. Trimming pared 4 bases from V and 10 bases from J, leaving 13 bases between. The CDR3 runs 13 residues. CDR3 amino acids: CATSDPRDLEQFF. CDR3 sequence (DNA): TGTGCCACCAGTGACCCGAGGGACCTAGAGCAGTTCTTC.

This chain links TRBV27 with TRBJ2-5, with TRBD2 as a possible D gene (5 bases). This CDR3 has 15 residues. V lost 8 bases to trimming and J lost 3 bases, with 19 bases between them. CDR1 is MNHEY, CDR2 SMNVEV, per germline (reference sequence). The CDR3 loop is CASGPLGAVKETQYF. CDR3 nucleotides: TGTGCCAGCGGGCCTTTGGGAGCGGTTAAAGAGACCCAGTACTTC.

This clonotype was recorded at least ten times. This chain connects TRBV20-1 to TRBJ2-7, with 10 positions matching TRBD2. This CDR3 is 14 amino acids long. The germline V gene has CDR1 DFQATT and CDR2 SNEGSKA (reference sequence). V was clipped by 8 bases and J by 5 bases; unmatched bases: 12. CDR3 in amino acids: CSSAGGPGTDEQYF. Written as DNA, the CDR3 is TGCAGTTCAGCGGGAGGGCCTGGAACGGACGAGCAGTACTTC.

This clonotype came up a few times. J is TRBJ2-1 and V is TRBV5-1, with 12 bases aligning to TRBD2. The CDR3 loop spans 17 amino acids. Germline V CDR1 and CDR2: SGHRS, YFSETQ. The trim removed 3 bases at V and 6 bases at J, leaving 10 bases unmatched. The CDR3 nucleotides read TGCGCCAGCAGCTCTCCTAGCGGGAGGGAGTTCGGCAATGAGCAGTTCTTC. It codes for CASSSPSGREFGNEQFF.

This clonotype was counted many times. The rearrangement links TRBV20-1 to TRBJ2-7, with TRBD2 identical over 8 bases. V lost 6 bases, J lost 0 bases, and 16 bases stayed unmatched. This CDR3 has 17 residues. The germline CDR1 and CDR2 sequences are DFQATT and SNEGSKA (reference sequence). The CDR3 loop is CSARWMGRGVVSYEQYF. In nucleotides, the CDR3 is TGCAGTGCCCGTTGGATGGGGCGGGGGGTCGTCTCCTACGAGCAGTACTTC.